A selection of T cell receptor beta chains follows, all from one sample in a study of OX40 agonist ivuxolimab in advanced cancers. Profiling relied on immunoSEQ multiplex PCR, and the TCRdb table lists in-frame clones only, not all of them. The repertoire has approximately 92,000 clones, approximately 95% of them found once; the top ten carry roughly 2.1%. The material sequenced was CD4+ or CD8+ T cells sorted from blood, taken in a trial of the OX40 agonist ivuxolimab. The source is an adult with an advanced solid tumor such as melanoma, head and neck, liver or kidney cancer. The CDR3 runs from the conserved cysteine through the conserved F or W. A D gene is named only where the DNA matches it firmly. Only part of the rows carry a size: once, few, many, or a class if the clone is expanded.

j_call clone_size d_call v_call cdr3_aa cdr3_nt
TRBJ1-1 - - TRBV9 CASSVVVARTENTEAFF TGTGCCAGCAGCGTAGTGGTGGCGAGAACGGAGAACACTGAAGCTTTCTTT
TRBJ2-7 - - TRBV29-1 CSVSSGPEQYF TGCAGCGTCTCCTCAGGTCCAGAGCAGTACTTC
TRBJ2-7 - - TRBV7-2 CASSTVGLSPYEQYF TGTGCCAGCAGCACAGTCGGGCTATCGCCCTACGAGCAGTACTTC
TRBJ2-5 - - TRBV27 CASSLDGMRTQYF TGTGCCAGCAGTTTGGACGGAATGAGAACCCAGTACTTC
TRBJ2-7 - - TRBV4-1 CASSHNTGSLSYEQYF TGCGCCAGCAGCCATAACACAGGATCCCTCTCCTACGAGCAGTACTTC
TRBJ2-7 - - TRBV25-1 CASSDLEQYF TGTGCCAGCAGTGATCTTGAGCAGTACTTC
TRBJ2-1 - - TRBV4-2 CASSQPEGQQNNEQFF TGTGCCAGCAGCCAACCTGAGGGCCAGCAGAACAATGAGCAGTTCTTC
TRBJ2-4 - TRBD1 TRBV6-5 CASSSPGTVDIQYF TGTGCCAGCAGTTCCCCCGGGACAGTGGACATTCAGTACTTC
TRBJ2-1 once - TRBV6-1 CASSGQESVYNEQFF TGTGCCAGCAGTGGTCAAGAGAGCGTCTACAATGAGCAGTTCTTC
TRBJ2-1 once - TRBV27 CASSLSSQSPDEQFF TGTGCCAGCAGTTTGAGTTCTCAAAGCCCAGATGAGCAGTTCTTC
TRBJ1-2 once TRBD1 TRBV27 CASSLEGAGGLGHYGYTF TGTGCCAGCAGTTTAGAGGGGGCAGGGGGCCTCGGACACTATGGCTACACCTTC
TRBJ1-1 - - TRBV29-1 CSVVSLNGEAFF TGCAGCGTTGTTTCCCTTAATGGGGAAGCTTTCTTT
TRBJ2-7 - - TRBV5-4 CASSVDSGVEQYF TGTGCCAGCAGCGTAGACTCAGGGGTCGAGCAGTACTTC
TRBJ2-1 - - TRBV5-1 CASSQATLDHEQFF TGCGCCAGCAGTCAGGCCACCTTGGACCATGAGCAGTTCTTC
TRBJ2-1 - - TRBV4-1 CASSDLPNNEQFF TGCGCCAGCAGCGATTTGCCAAACAATGAGCAGTTCTTC
TRBJ1-1 - - TRBV2 CASNLKNTEAFF TGTGCCAGCAATCTCAAGAACACTGAAGCTTTCTTT
TRBJ1-2 - - TRBV4-1 CASSPSIGDHPAYGYTF TGCGCCAGCAGCCCATCGATAGGGGACCATCCTGCCTATGGCTACACCTTC
TRBJ1-1 - - TRBV28 CASSELGEPKAFF TGTGCCAGCAGTGAGCTTGGAGAACCCAAAGCTTTCTTT
TRBJ2-7 - - TRBV5-1 CASSLGFEQYF TGCGCCAGCAGCTTAGGGTTCGAGCAGTACTTC
TRBJ2-5 - - TRBV7-7 CASSDIGGSETQYF TGTGCCAGCAGCGATATAGGGGGATCAGAGACCCAGTACTTC
TRBJ1-3 - - TRBV4-1 CASSQDLEEDSISGNTIYF TGCGCCAGCAGCCAAGATCTGGAGGAGGATAGCATTTCTGGAAACACCATATATTTT
TRBJ2-2 - - TRBV27 CASSLRDNTGELFF TGTGCCAGCAGTTTACGGGATAACACCGGGGAGCTGTTTTTT
TRBJ1-2 - TRBD1 TRBV11-2 CASSQPGQGEGYTF TGTGCCAGCAGCCAACCGGGACAGGGGGAAGGCTACACCTTC
TRBJ2-1 - TRBD2 TRBV9 CASNSGREVNEQFF TGTGCCAGCAATAGCGGGAGGGAAGTCAATGAGCAGTTCTTC
TRBJ2-7 - TRBD2 TRBV7-9 CASSLGGGGYEQYF TGTGCCAGCAGCTTAGGGGGCGGGGGCTACGAGCAGTACTTC
TRBJ2-7 - - TRBV7-9 CASSFRGTYEQYF TGTGCCAGCAGCTTCCGGGGGACCTACGAGCAGTACTTC
TRBJ1-1 - - TRBV6-5 CASSWVNTEAFF TGTGCCAGCAGTTGGGTGAACACTGAAGCTTTCTTT
TRBJ2-1 - - TRBV9 CASSVDRGTDEQFF TGTGCCAGCAGCGTAGATCGGGGGACGGATGAGCAGTTCTTC
TRBJ2-3 - TRBD2 TRBV5-4 CASSSGLAGGYTDTQYF TGTGCCAGCAGCTCGGGACTAGCGGGAGGGTACACAGATACGCAGTATTTT
TRBJ1-1 - - TRBV10-3 CAISELLATEAFF TGTGCCATCAGTGAGCTACTGGCCACTGAAGCTTTCTTT
TRBJ1-5 - - TRBV6-5 CASSPGTGALQHF TGTGCCAGCAGTCCCGGGACCGGTGCCCTCCAGCATTTT
TRBJ2-7 - TRBD2 TRBV2 CASIETLAVEQYF TGTGCCAGCATCGAAACTCTAGCGGTCGAGCAGTACTTC
TRBJ2-5 - TRBD2 TRBV6-5 CASSYFSGGVEETQYF TGTGCCAGCAGTTACTTTAGCGGGGGGGTTGAAGAGACCCAGTACTTC
TRBJ2-7 - - TRBV28 CASSFATRGYRYEQYF TGTGCCAGCAGTTTCGCCACTAGGGGCTATCGCTACGAGCAGTACTTC
TRBJ2-2 - - TRBV11-2 CASSLIRLSNTGELFF TGTGCCAGCAGCTTAATACGGTTAAGTAACACCGGGGAGCTGTTTTTT
TRBJ2-3 - - TRBV20-1 CSARLDTQYF TGCAGTGCTAGACTAGATACGCAGTATTTT
TRBJ2-6 - - TRBV4-3 CASSQEAGELGGANVLTF TGCGCCAGCAGCCAAGAGGCCGGGGAACTCGGGGGGGCCAACGTCCTGACTTTC
TRBJ1-4 - - TRBV7-9 CASSLLVGQDEKLFF TGTGCCAGCAGCTTATTGGTAGGGCAAGATGAAAAACTGTTTTTT
TRBJ2-7 - TRBD2 TRBV27 CASSLGSGRVYEQYF TGTGCCAGCAGTTTAGGTAGCGGGAGGGTCTACGAGCAGTACTTC
TRBJ2-7 - TRBD2 TRBV4-1 CASSQARTSGGYEQYF TGCGCCAGCAGCCAAGCCAGGACTAGCGGGGGCTACGAGCAGTACTTC
TRBJ2-7 - - TRBV28 CASSHDSYEQYF TGTGCCAGCAGCCATGATTCTTACGAGCAGTACTTC
TRBJ2-7 - - TRBV4-3 CASSHGNRDPSYEQYF TGCGCCAGCAGCCATGGTAACCGGGACCCCTCCTACGAGCAGTACTTC